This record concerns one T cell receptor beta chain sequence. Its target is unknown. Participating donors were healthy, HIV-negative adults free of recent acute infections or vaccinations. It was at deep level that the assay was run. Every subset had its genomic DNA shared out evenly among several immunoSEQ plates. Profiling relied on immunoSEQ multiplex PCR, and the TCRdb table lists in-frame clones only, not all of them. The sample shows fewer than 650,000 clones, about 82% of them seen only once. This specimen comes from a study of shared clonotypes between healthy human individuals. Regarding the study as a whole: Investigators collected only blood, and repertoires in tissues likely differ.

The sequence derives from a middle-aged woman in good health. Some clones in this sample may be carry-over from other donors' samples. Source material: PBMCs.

In nucleotides, the CDR3 is TGCGCCAGCAGACCCGGAGGACAGCACACTGAAGCTTTCTTT. Protein product: CASRPGGQHTEAFF. The chain uses TRBV5-1 and TRBJ1-1, with D tentatively TRBD1 (6 bases). The CDR3 is 14 amino acids. V lost 5 bases to trimming and J lost 3 bases, with 14 bases between them. CDR1 and CDR2 (germline): SGHRS, YFSETQ. The full variable domain, in which reference TRBV5-1 and TRBJ1-1 provide the parts outside the CDR3, is KAGVTQTPRYLIKTRGQQVTLSCSPISGHRSVSWYQQTPGQGLQFLFEYFSETQRNKGNFPGRFSGRQFSNSRSEMNVSTLELGDSALYLCASRPGGQHTEAFFGQGTRLTVV.